Listed here are 18 T cell receptor beta chains from one sample, sequenced in a study of CD8+CD57+ T cells in acquired aplastic anemia. Selection for sequencing was limited to patients who had shown CD8+CD57+ cell expansion by flow cytometry. TCR beta VDJ and CDR3 were profiled, and genomic DNA was the template. TCRdb reprocessed the reads via MiXCR and lists one record per CDR3 protein. The sample contains 200,000 to 250,000 distinct CDR3 sequences, about 62% of which appear only once. The sequenced sample was sorted CD4+, CD8+, or CD8+CD57+ T cells (not recorded which) from PBMCs. Source of these receptors: a human donor with aplastic anemia.

This clonotype is classed as medium-sized. The chain couples TRBV20-1 to TRBJ1-1; 7 bases agree with TRBD1. Trimming removed 5 bases from V and 1 base from J; junction bases left unmatched: 10. The CDR3 is made up of 15 amino acids. Per germline, CDR1 DFQATT and CDR2 SNEGSKA (reference sequence). CDR3 region: CSASRLDRANTEAFF. CDR3 coding DNA: TGCAGTGCTTCTCGACTCGACAGGGCGAACACTGAAGCTTTCTTT.

This clonotype showed up just a few times. This rearrangement joins TRBV7-8 to TRBJ2-7; weak D call: TRBD1 (5 bases). This CDR3 is built from 14 residues. CDR1 SGHVS and CDR2 FQNEAQ come from the germline V gene. V was clipped by 2 bases and J by 0 bases, with 8 bases between them. The DNA for the CDR3 is TGTGCCAGCAGCTTATCAAGGGGCTCCTACGAGCAGTACTTC. The encoded protein is CASSLSRGSYEQYF.

The genes are TRBV3-1 and TRBJ2-3, with D unclear. Trimming pared 1 base from V and 6 bases from J, leaving 8 bases between. The CDR3 is made up of 13 amino acids. Germline-derived CDR1 and CDR2 are LGHDT and YNNKEL (reference sequence). The DNA for the CDR3 is TGTGCCAGCAGCCAAGGTGGTATTGATACGCAGTATTTT. This gives the protein CASSQGGIDTQYF.

This sequence joins TRBV7-9 and TRBJ2-6, with 11 bases that match TRBD1. This CDR3 comprises 17 residues. V lost 4 bases to trimming and J lost 2 bases; unmatched junction nucleotides: 4. Germline CDR1 SEHNR, CDR2 FQNEAQ (reference sequence). CDR3 coding DNA: TGTGCCAGCAGCTCGATGGACAGGGGGCCTGGGGCCAACGTCCTGACTTTC. It codes for CASSSMDRGPGANVLTF.

V gene TRBV7-9 combines with J gene TRBJ2-7; D is ambiguous. This CDR3 region has 14 residues. Germline values: CDR1 SEHNR, CDR2 FQNEAQ (reference sequence). Trimming shortened V by 5 bases and J by 2 bases, and 13 bases separated the two germline ends. In nucleotides, the CDR3 is TGTGCCAGCAGCCCCATCGTCGGACCCTACGAGCAGTACTTC. The encoded protein is CASSPIVGPYEQYF.

The chain combines TRBV15 with TRBJ2-1, with D tentatively TRBD2 (6 bases). The CDR3 loop spans 14 amino acids. Trimming left V 3 bases short and J 7 bases short, with 13 bases between. Germline-derived CDR1 and CDR2 are LNHNV and YYDKDF (reference sequence). The CDR3 DNA follows: TGTGCCACCAGCAGCTTCGTCCGGGGGAATGAGCAGTTCTTC. This encodes CATSSFVRGNEQFF. The whole variable domain, filled in from reference TRBV15 and TRBJ2-1, reads DAMVIQNPRYQVTQFGKPVTLSCSQTLNHNVMYWYQQKSSQAPKLLFHYYDKDFNNEADTPDNFQSRRPNTSFCFLDIRSPGLGDTAMYLCATSSFVRGNEQFFGPGTRLTVL.

The V gene is TRBV20-1, the J gene TRBJ2-1; 7 bases map to TRBD2. Germline assignment: CDR1 DFQATT and CDR2 SNEGSKA (reference sequence). Trimming at V came to 3 bases and at J to 3 bases, leaving 11 bases not matched to a gene. The CDR3 spans 16 residues. In DNA form, the CDR3 reads TGCAGTGCTAGGGGGCCGGGGGGTTACAGCTACAATGAGCAGTTCTTC. Amino acid sequence: CSARGPGGYSYNEQFF.

The chain combines TRBV27 with TRBJ2-1; 9 bases fit TRBD2. Germline V gene lookup returns CDR1 MNHEY and CDR2 SMNVEV (reference sequence). Losses at the gene ends were 6 bases for V and 10 bases for J; bases not matched to a gene: 10. The CDR3 runs 14 residues. The CDR3 sequence: CASSLAGLKGEQFF. The CDR3 bases are TGTGCCAGCAGCCTAGCGGGATTAAAGGGGGAGCAGTTCTTC.

There are a few counts of this clonotype. V is TRBV7-9 and J is TRBJ2-7, with 8 bases that match TRBD2. Germline assignment: CDR1 SEHNR and CDR2 FQNEAQ (reference sequence). After removal of 7 bases from V and 6 bases from J, the junction contained 20 bases not matched to a gene. The CDR3 sequence is 17 residues long. The CDR3 protein is CASTNVEGLGGGGEQYF. The CDR3 bases are TGTGCCAGCACGAATGTCGAGGGACTAGGTGGGGGAGGCGAGCAGTACTTC.

The chain carries TRBV7-2 and TRBJ2-7, with D unclear. Trimming took off 6 bases at V and 2 bases at J, with 17 bases between the two ends. This CDR3 has 15 amino acids. Looked up from germline, CDR1 is SGHTA and CDR2 is FQGNSA. The CDR3 sequence is CASSELGRPTYEQYF. Here the CDR3 DNA reads TGTGCCAGCAGTGAATTGGGTCGGCCAACCTACGAGCAGTACTTC.

In its sample, this clonotype was seen many times. The chain recombines TRBV5-1 with TRBJ2-1; the D gene is possibly TRBD1 (5 bases). The CDR3 has 15 amino acids. Trimming pared 1 base from V and 2 bases from J, leaving 10 bases between. In germline, CDR1 is SGHRS, CDR2 YFSETQ. The CDR3: CASSLFQGTYNEQFF. Written as DNA, the CDR3 is TGCGCCAGCAGCTTGTTTCAGGGAACCTACAATGAGCAGTTCTTC.

A few counts support this clonotype. The CDR3, as DNA: TGTGCCACCAGTGATTCGGGACAGGGGGTACACGAGCAGTACTTC. The encoded protein is CATSDSGQGVHEQYF. J is TRBJ2-7 and V is TRBV24-1; 11 bases are shared with TRBD1. The CDR3 totals 15 residues. Germline CDR1 and CDR2: KGHDR and SFDVKD. The trim removed 2 bases at V and 5 bases at J, leaving 4 bases unmatched.

This chain links TRBV12-3 or TRBV12-4 with TRBJ2-1; TRBD2 might be the D (6 bases). There are 13 residues in the CDR3. Trimming pared 4 bases from V and 5 bases from J, leaving 9 bases between. The CDR3 protein is CASSWGENNEQFF. The CDR3 DNA reads TGTGCCAGCAGTTGGGGGGAAAACAATGAGCAGTTCTTC.

This clonotype was seen more than once but under ten times. The chain joins TRBV2 to TRBJ1-6; 8 bases agree with TRBD1. The V and J ends lost 8 bases and 6 bases, in that order; junction bases with no gene match: 3. This CDR3 has 13 amino acids. CDR1 and CDR2 (germline): SNHLY, FYNNEI. The CDR3 nucleotides read TGTGCCAGCCTCGGACAGGGTAATTCACCCCTCCACTTT. It yields the protein CASLGQGNSPLHF.

The chain employs TRBV2 and TRBJ1-2; tentatively, D is TRBD1 (6 bases). The V gene lost 5 bases and the J gene lost 10 bases, with 20 bases spanning the gap. Per germline, CDR1 SNHLY and CDR2 FYNNEI. The CDR3 contains 14 residues. The chain's CDR3 is CASSYHEGERFYTF. The CDR3, as DNA: TGTGCCAGCAGTTACCATGAGGGGGAAAGATTCTACACCTTC. Full variable domain (rest looked up from reference TRBV2 and TRBJ1-2): EPEVTQTPSHQVTQMGQEVILRCVPISNHLYFYWYRQILGQKVEFLVSFYNNEISEKSEIFDDQFSVERPDGSNFTLKIRSTKLEDSAMYFCASSYHEGERFYTFGSGTRLTVV.

The chain links TRBV19 to TRBJ1-6, with 7 bases matching TRBD1. Germline V lookup: CDR1 LNHDA, CDR2 SQIVND (reference sequence). This CDR3 region has 17 residues. V lost 5 bases, J lost 0 bases, and 7 bases stayed unmatched. The CDR3: CASSSIQGSSYNSPLHF. The CDR3 nucleotides read TGTGCCAGTAGTTCGATACAGGGGAGCTCCTATAATTCACCCCTCCACTTT.

The chain has TRBV19 and TRBJ1-2; 7 bases line up with TRBD1. V was clipped by 6 bases and J by 8 bases; unmatched bases: 6. The CDR3 is 12 amino acids. Germline CDR1 and CDR2: LNHDA and SQIVND (reference sequence). CDR3: CASRTDRDGYTF. In DNA form, the CDR3 reads TGTGCCAGTAGAACAGACAGGGACGGCTACACCTTC. Based on the CDR3 plus reference TRBV19 and TRBJ1-2, the full variable domain is DGGITQSPKYLFRKEGQNVTLSCEQNLNHDAMYWYRQDPGQGLRLIYYSQIVNDFQKGDIAEGYSVSREKKESFPLTVTSAQKNPTAFYLCASRTDRDGYTFGSGTRLTVV.

In DNA form, the CDR3 reads TGTGCCAGCAGCCGGGACAGAAATCAGCCCCAGCATTTT. Translation gives CASSRDRNQPQHF. The V call is TRBV7-2, the J call TRBJ1-5; the match to TRBD1 covers 7 bases. The germline CDR1 and CDR2 sequences are SGHTA and FQGNSA. With V trimmed by 5 bases and J by 4 bases, 2 bases remained unmatched. The CDR3 has 13 residues. The whole variable domain, remainder taken from reference TRBV7-2 and TRBJ1-5, is GAGVSQSPSNKVTEKGKDVELRCDPISGHTALYWYRQSLGQGLEFLIYFQGNSAPDKSGLPSDRFSAERTGGSVSTLTIQRTQQEDSAVYLCASSRDRNQPQHFGDGTRLSIL.